A single sample is the source of the 21 T cell receptor beta chains below, sequenced in a study of beta chain features in type 1 diabetes. What these receptors recognize is not known. Study observations and caveats: Within each of all four CD4+ subsets, Type 1 diabetes patients had TCRB CDR3s that were moderately but significantly shorter.

Of the isolated RNA, all was reverse transcribed, and so the sequenced material was expressed TCRB transcripts. Data came from immunoSEQ multiplex PCR; TCRdb stores just in-frame clones and leaves some out. Of a few hundred thousand clones listed, 8.5% to 10% were seen once; the top ten hold roughly 0.54%. The sequencing sample was made of central memory CD4+ T cells from blood. The origin of the receptors is a man aged 25 to 45 with type 1 diabetes.

V and J are TRBV25-1 and TRBJ2-5; the D is unclear. The CDR3 loop spans 13 amino acids. The germline V gene has CDR1 MGHDK and CDR2 SYGVNS. V was shortened by 3 bases and J by 2 bases, with 7 bases between the two germline ends. The CDR3 DNA reads TGTGCCAGCAGTGACTACGATCAAGAGACCCAGTACTTC. Its protein is CASSDYDQETQYF.

This clone was counted only a few times. The chain recombines TRBV6-5 with TRBJ2-1, with no clear D. Trimming cost V 0 bases and J 13 bases, with 16 bases left between them. CDR1 and CDR2 (germline): MNHEY, SVGAGI. This CDR3 spans 14 amino acids. CDR3 bases: TGTGCCAGCAGTTACTCCGGAGTAGTTCCAGACCAGTTCTTC. Residues: CASSYSGVVPDQFF.

The sample holds a few counts of this clone. The V call is TRBV7-8, the J call TRBJ1-5; 11 nucleotides match TRBD1. CDR3 length: 15 residues. From germline, CDR1 is SGHVS and CDR2 FQNEAQ. With V trimmed by 5 bases and J by 6 bases, 6 bases remained unmatched. The CDR3 DNA is TGTGCCAGCAGCGTGGACAGGGGGCTGGGTCAGCCCCAGCATTTT. Protein: CASSVDRGLGQPQHF. The whole variable domain, remainder taken from reference TRBV7-8 and TRBJ1-5, is GAGVSQSPRYKVAKRGQDVALRCDPISGHVSLFWYQQALGQGPEFLTYFQNEAQLDKSGLPSDRFFAERPEGSVSTLKIQRTQQEDSAVYLCASSVDRGLGQPQHFGDGTRLSIL.

This clone turned up a few times. J is TRBJ2-2 and V is TRBV6-5; 10 positions agree with TRBD1. The germline V gene has CDR1 MNHEY and CDR2 SVGAGI. The CDR3 extends over 15 amino acids. The V and J ends lost 10 bases and 3 bases, in that order; junction bases with no gene match: 8. Written as DNA, the CDR3 is TGTGCCACCTTTTTGGGACAGGGGTACACCGGGGAGCTGTTTTTT. Amino acid sequence: CATFLGQGYTGELFF.

This clone has a handful of counts. The rearrangement uses TRBV7-9 and TRBJ2-5; 15 bases are a match to TRBD2. Trimming took 5 bases from V and 4 from J; bases not matched to a gene: 2. The CDR3 sequence is 15 residues long. The germline V gene encodes CDR1 SEHNR and CDR2 FQNEAQ (reference sequence). DNA for the CDR3: TGTGCCAGCAGCACGGGACTAGCGGGAGGAGAGACCCAGTACTTC. Translated, it gives CASSTGLAGGETQYF.

This clone was seen only a few times. CDR3 in amino acids: CASSQGHATSGSYNEQFF. In DNA, the CDR3 is TGCGCCAGCAGCCAAGGACATGCGACTAGCGGCTCCTACAATGAGCAGTTCTTC. V is TRBV4-1 and J is TRBJ2-1, with 9 bases identical to TRBD2. After removal of 1 base from V and 0 bases from J, the junction contained 7 bases not matched to a gene. This CDR3 spans 18 amino acids. CDR1 and CDR2 (germline): MGHRA, YSYEKL.

This clone has only a few counts. The chain uses TRBV6-1 and TRBJ1-1; D gene uncertain. The length of the CDR3 is 12 residues. V was trimmed by 5 bases and J by 5 bases, leaving 9 bases between them. The germline CDR1 and CDR2 sequences are MNHNS and SASEGT. CDR3 sequence: CASSFLETEAFF. For the CDR3, the DNA is TGTGCCAGCAGTTTCCTAGAGACTGAAGCTTTCTTT.

This clone was observed at least ten times. The rearrangement links TRBV2 to TRBJ1-4; D gene unclear. The germline gives CDR1 SNHLY, CDR2 FYNNEI. CDR3 length: 14 amino acids. Deletions cut 6 bases from V and 2 bases from J, with 10 bases between. The CDR3 DNA follows: TGTGCCAGCAGCCTGATGGGGACTAATGAAAAACTGTTTTTT. This gives the protein CASSLMGTNEKLFF.

This clone was counted at least ten times. The chain combines TRBV10-3 with TRBJ2-5, with a weak D call TRBD2 (6 bases). The germline gives CDR1 ENHRY, CDR2 SYGVKD. The CDR3 sequence is 14 residues long. V was shortened by 3 bases and J by 2 bases, with 10 bases between the two germline ends. CDR3: CAISERDLQETQYF. The CDR3 bases are TGTGCCATCAGTGAACGGGACTTACAAGAGACCCAGTACTTC.

This clone was detected many times. V gene TRBV6-1 combines with J gene TRBJ2-5; a weak D match, TRBD2 (5 bases). CDR3 length equals 13 residues. V was clipped by 4 bases and J by 4 bases, with 10 bases between them. Germline CDR1 is MNHNS and CDR2 is SASEGT. For the CDR3, the DNA is TGTGCCAGCAGTGGGAACGCGGGAGAGACCCAGTACTTC. Encoded protein: CASSGNAGETQYF.

This clone was seen only a few times. This sequence joins TRBV19 and TRBJ2-7; D not resolved. V lost 5 bases and J lost 0, with 8 bases in between. CDR1 and CDR2 (germline): LNHDA, SQIVND (reference sequence). This CDR3 region has 13 residues. CDR3 DNA: TGTGCCAGTAGTTTTCAGGTCTCCTACGAGCAGTACTTC. Translating it yields CASSFQVSYEQYF.

This clone was picked up a small number of times. The CDR3 nucleotides read TGTGCCAGCAGCCAACAGGTGGGGCAAGAGACCCAGTACTTC. The encoded protein is CASSQQVGQETQYF. The chain combines TRBV5-4 with TRBJ2-5, with D maybe TRBD1 (5 bases). The germline CDR1 and CDR2 sequences are SGHNT and YYREEE (reference sequence). V lost 4 bases and J 2 bases, leaving 12 bases between the germline ends. The CDR3 contains 14 residues.

The chain employs TRBV16 and TRBJ1-2; D gene uncertain. The germline V gene has CDR1 KGHSY and CDR2 FQNENV. The CDR3 consists of 16 residues. The V and J ends lost 0 bases and 0 bases respectively, with 11 bases between them. For the CDR3, the DNA is TGTGCCAGCAGCCAATCAAGGGCCGCGACTAACTATGGCTACACCTTC. It translates to CASSQSRAATNYGYTF.

There are a few counts of this clone. This chain connects TRBV2 to TRBJ2-1; 13 nucleotides line up with TRBD2. This CDR3 is 16 amino acids long. Germline V gene lookup returns CDR1 SNHLY and CDR2 FYNNEI. V was pared by 3 bases and J by 9 bases, with 8 bases of the junction left unmatched. In DNA form, the CDR3 reads TGTGCCAGCAGTGATCGGACTAGCGGGAGCATGGGTGAGCAGTTCTTC. Translated, it gives CASSDRTSGSMGEQFF. Together with reference TRBV2 and TRBJ2-1, the CDR3 gives the full variable domain: EPEVTQTPSHQVTQMGQEVILRCVPISNHLYFYWYRQILGQKVEFLVSFYNNEISEKSEIFDDQFSVERPDGSNFTLKIRSTKLEDSAMYFCASSDRTSGSMGEQFFGPGTRLTVL.

The genes are TRBV14 and TRBJ2-2; TRBD2 is a possible D gene (6 bases). CDR1 is SGHDN, CDR2 FVKESK, per germline. The CDR3 covers 14 residues. Trimming cost V 3 bases and J 1 base, with 6 bases left between them. The CDR3 reads CASSQGLNTGELFF. CDR3 bases: TGTGCCAGCAGCCAGGGACTGAACACCGGGGAGCTGTTTTTT.

This chain uses TRBV19 with TRBJ2-7; 10 bases match TRBD1. Unmatched junction bases numbered 5, after V lost 3 bases and J lost 3 bases. The germline gives CDR1 LNHDA, CDR2 SQIVND (reference sequence). The CDR3 totals 15 residues. The CDR3 DNA follows: TGTGCCAGTAGTATGGGCGGGACAGGGGTCTACGAGCAGTACTTC. Translation gives CASSMGGTGVYEQYF.

The V and J genes are TRBV6-5 and TRBJ2-7; TRBD1 is a possible D gene (6 bases). The CDR3 runs 12 residues. CDR1 MNHEY and CDR2 SVGAGI come from the germline V gene. Trimming removed 7 bases at V and 5 bases at J, with 12 bases between. The CDR3 sequence is CASTSGTHEQYF. The CDR3 DNA reads as TGTGCCAGCACGTCAGGGACACACGAGCAGTACTTC.

This chain connects TRBV6-5 to TRBJ2-7; 8 bases fit TRBD2. CDR3 length equals 16 residues. With 2 bases clipped from V and 2 bases from J, the junction kept 8 bases outside the gene matches. Looked up from germline, CDR1 is MNHEY and CDR2 is SVGAGI. The CDR3 region has the DNA TGTGCCAGCAGTTACGGTACGCCAGCGGGAGCCTACGAGCAGTACTTC. As protein: CASSYGTPAGAYEQYF.

The genes are TRBV5-1 and TRBJ2-4; D gene ambiguous. CDR3 length equals 16 residues. Germline V gene sequence: CDR1 SGHRS, CDR2 YFSETQ. Trimming took 4 bases from V and 3 from J, leaving 17 bases between them. CDR3 sequence: CASSLTLRQGKNIQYF. CDR3 DNA: TGCGCCAGCAGCCTGACACTACGGCAAGGCAAAAACATTCAGTACTTC.

The chain carries TRBV28 and TRBJ1-5; weak D call: TRBD1 (6 bases). From germline, CDR1 is MDHEN and CDR2 SYDVKM. The ends were cut back, 2 bases at V and 4 bases at J, with 9 bases in the middle. CDR3 length: 14 residues. CDR3 DNA sequence: TGTGCCAGCAGTTTAGTACAGGGTAATCAGCCCCAGCATTTT. Translating it yields CASSLVQGNQPQHF.

The chain is built from TRBV28 and TRBJ1-5; D might be TRBD1 (5 bases). Germline CDR1 is MDHEN and CDR2 is SYDVKM. V shed 7 bases and J shed 3 bases, with 10 bases lying between them. The CDR3 has 13 residues. The CDR3 protein is CASTVGTNQPQHF. CDR3 in DNA: TGTGCCAGCACTGTCGGGACCAATCAGCCCCAGCATTTT.